This T cell receptor beta chain was documented in a study of post-analysis software for immune sequencing data. Study results and caveats: Several TRBV segments, TRBV5-6, TRBV5-1 and TRBV20-1 among them, were found more frequent in patients than controls. For normalized Chao1 diversity, multiple sclerosis patients scored significantly lower than controls did.

Of note for this clonotype: What it binds is not known. This clone may be a read error of a much larger clone one base away. No conserved phenylalanine or tryptophan is present at the end of the CDR3, so a read error is the likely explanation.

Unique molecular identifiers featured in each of the TCR beta cDNA libraries. Via MiXCR, TCRdb re-called the PCR reads, giving one row per CDR3 protein. The data show 250,000 to 300,000 distinct CDR3 sequences, with less than 40% seen just once and around 5% held by the top ten. Trimming removed 0 bases at V and 6 bases at J, with 9 bases between. The CDR3 extends over 14 amino acids. Germline values: CDR1 MNHEY, CDR2 SMNVEV (reference sequence). This TCR derives from a girl under 18 with multiple sclerosis. The rearrangement uses TRBV27 and TRBJ2-4, with D possibly being TRBD2 (6 bases). The sample comprised blood. CDR3 nucleotide sequence: TGTGCCAGCAGTTTATCGGCCGGGGGAAACATTCAGTACCTC. It codes for CASSLSAGGNIQYL.